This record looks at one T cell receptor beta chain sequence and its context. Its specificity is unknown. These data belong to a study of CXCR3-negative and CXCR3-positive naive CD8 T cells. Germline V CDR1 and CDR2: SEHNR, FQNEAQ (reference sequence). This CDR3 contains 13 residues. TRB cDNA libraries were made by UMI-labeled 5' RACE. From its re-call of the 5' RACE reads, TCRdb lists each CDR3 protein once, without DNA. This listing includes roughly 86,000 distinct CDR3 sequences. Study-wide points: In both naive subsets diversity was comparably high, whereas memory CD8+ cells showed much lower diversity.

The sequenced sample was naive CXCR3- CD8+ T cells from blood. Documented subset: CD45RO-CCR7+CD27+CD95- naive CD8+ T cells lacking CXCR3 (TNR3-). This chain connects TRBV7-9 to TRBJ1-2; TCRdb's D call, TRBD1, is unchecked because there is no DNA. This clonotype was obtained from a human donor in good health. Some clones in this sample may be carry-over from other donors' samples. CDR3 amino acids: CASSRDTFYGYTF.